These T cell receptor beta chains were read from a single sample in a study of T cell changes during pregnancy in multiple sclerosis. Data came from immunoSEQ multiplex PCR; TCRdb stores just in-frame clones and leaves some out. The data contain around 50,000 clones, around 89% of them singletons. This sample comprised CD8+ T cells from peripheral blood mononuclear cells, obtained in the second trimester of pregnancy. All receptors come from a female donor with multiple sclerosis, enrolled in a pregnancy study. Each CDR3 is given with its conserved first and last residue. A clone size is listed for some rows: how often the clone was seen (once, few, many), or a class if it is expanded.

j_gene: TRBJ2-1; abundance: .; v_gene: TRBV5-1; CDR3aa: CASSEDTYNEQFF
j_gene: TRBJ1-6; abundance: .; v_gene: TRBV6-5; CDR3aa: CASSPAPGVNSPLHF
j_gene: TRBJ1-1; abundance: .; v_gene: TRBV11-1; CDR3aa: CASSPTGVGTEAFF
j_gene: TRBJ2-1; abundance: .; v_gene: TRBV5-4; CDR3aa: CASSPGTRGDNEFF
j_gene: TRBJ2-7; abundance: .; v_gene: TRBV13; CDR3aa: CASSLGQGQIPSSYEQYF
j_gene: TRBJ2-5; abundance: once; v_gene: TRBV2; CDR3aa: CASSENEGYVGTQETQYF
j_gene: TRBJ1-6; abundance: .; v_gene: TRBV11-1; CDR3aa: CASSLTPTDSPLHF
j_gene: TRBJ2-7; abundance: .; v_gene: TRBV5-6; CDR3aa: CASSPGLAGGTHEQYF
j_gene: TRBJ2-7; abundance: once; v_gene: TRBV20-1; CDR3aa: CSASFPYEQYF
j_gene: TRBJ1-1; abundance: .; v_gene: TRBV27; CDR3aa: CASSSPAGQGFMNTEAFF
j_gene: TRBJ2-7; abundance: .; v_gene: TRBV6-1; CDR3aa: CASSLTPVVHEQYF
j_gene: TRBJ2-1; abundance: .; v_gene: TRBV7-6; CDR3aa: CASSARLAGGHNEQFF
j_gene: TRBJ2-7; abundance: .; v_gene: TRBV7-2; CDR3aa: CASSLRRSGGRNEQYF
j_gene: TRBJ2-5; abundance: .; v_gene: TRBV28; CDR3aa: CASSSPQDRVFGETQYF
j_gene: TRBJ1-2; abundance: .; v_gene: TRBV15; CDR3aa: CATSSGTGGGYGYTF
j_gene: TRBJ2-1; abundance: .; v_gene: TRBV4-1; CDR3aa: CASSQAPGAGVIDEQFF
j_gene: TRBJ2-3; abundance: .; v_gene: TRBV4-1; CDR3aa: CASSQKSSGIRLSTDTQYF
j_gene: TRBJ2-1; abundance: .; v_gene: TRBV7-9; CDR3aa: CASSPGLAAYNEQFF
j_gene: TRBJ2-7; abundance: .; v_gene: TRBV2; CDR3aa: CAGSEGDSSLYEQYF
j_gene: TRBJ1-2; abundance: .; v_gene: TRBV2; CDR3aa: CAILTSPGQGPLYGYTF
j_gene: TRBJ2-7; abundance: .; v_gene: TRBV5-4; CDR3aa: CASSYGQSYEQYF
j_gene: TRBJ2-3; abundance: .; v_gene: TRBV5-1; CDR3aa: CASSSMGLTDTQYF
j_gene: TRBJ1-2; abundance: .; v_gene: TRBV20-1; CDR3aa: CSAPGLGYTF
j_gene: TRBJ1-1; abundance: .; v_gene: TRBV27; CDR3aa: CASSALQGTEAFF
j_gene: TRBJ1-1; abundance: .; v_gene: TRBV5-1; CDR3aa: CASSLDVSGTEAFF
j_gene: TRBJ2-7; abundance: .; v_gene: TRBV27; CDR3aa: CASSLAGRTYEQYF
j_gene: TRBJ2-3; abundance: .; v_gene: TRBV7-9; CDR3aa: CASSLELAGVLTDTQYF
j_gene: TRBJ1-1; abundance: .; v_gene: TRBV14; CDR3aa: CASSPRQYTEAFF
j_gene: TRBJ2-2; abundance: .; v_gene: TRBV9; CDR3aa: CASSVDGWGTTGELFF
j_gene: TRBJ2-7; abundance: .; v_gene: TRBV30; CDR3aa: CAWSVLGRAEQYF
j_gene: TRBJ2-7; abundance: once; v_gene: TRBV18; CDR3aa: CASSQEPYEQYF
j_gene: TRBJ2-7; abundance: .; v_gene: TRBV29-1; CDR3aa: CSVQGGVSYEQYF